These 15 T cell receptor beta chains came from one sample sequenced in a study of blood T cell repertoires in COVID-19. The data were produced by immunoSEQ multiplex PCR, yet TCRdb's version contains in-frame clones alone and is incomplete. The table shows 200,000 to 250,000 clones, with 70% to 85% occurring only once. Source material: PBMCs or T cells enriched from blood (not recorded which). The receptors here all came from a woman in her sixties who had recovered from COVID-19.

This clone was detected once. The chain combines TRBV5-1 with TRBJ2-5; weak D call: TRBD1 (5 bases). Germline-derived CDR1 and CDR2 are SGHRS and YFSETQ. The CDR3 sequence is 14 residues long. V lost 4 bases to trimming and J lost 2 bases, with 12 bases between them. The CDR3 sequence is CASSRTQGQETQYF. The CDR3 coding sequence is TGCGCCAGCAGCCGAACCCAGGGACAAGAGACCCAGTACTTC.

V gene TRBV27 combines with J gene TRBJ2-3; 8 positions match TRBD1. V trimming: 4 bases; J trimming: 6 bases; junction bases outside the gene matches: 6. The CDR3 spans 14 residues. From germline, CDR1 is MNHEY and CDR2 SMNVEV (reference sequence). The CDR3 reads CASSSGRGLDTQYF. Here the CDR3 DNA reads TGTGCCAGCAGTTCCGGCAGGGGGCTTGATACGCAGTATTTT.

Here the CDR3 DNA reads TGTGCCACCAGGGGCCTCCCAGGTTACGAGCAGTACTTC. Translating it yields CATRGLPGYEQYF. This chain joins TRBV6-5 and TRBJ2-7; D perhaps matches TRBD1 (6 bases). The CDR3 sequence is 13 residues long. Trimming cost V 10 bases and J 4 bases, with 17 bases left between them. The germline V gene has CDR1 MNHEY and CDR2 SVGAGI.

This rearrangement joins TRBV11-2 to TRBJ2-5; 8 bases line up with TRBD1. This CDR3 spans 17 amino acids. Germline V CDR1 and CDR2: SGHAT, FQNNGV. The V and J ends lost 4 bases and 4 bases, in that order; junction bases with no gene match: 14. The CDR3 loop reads CASSSTLPDRAGETQYF. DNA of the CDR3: TGTGCCAGCAGCTCGACCCTGCCGGACAGGGCGGGAGAGACCCAGTACTTC.

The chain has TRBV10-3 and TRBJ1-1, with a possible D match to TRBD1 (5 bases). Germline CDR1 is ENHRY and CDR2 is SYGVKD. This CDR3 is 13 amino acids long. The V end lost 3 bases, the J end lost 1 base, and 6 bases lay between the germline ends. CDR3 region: CAISDRANTEAFF. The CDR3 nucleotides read TGTGCCATCAGTGACAGGGCGAACACTGAAGCTTTCTTT.

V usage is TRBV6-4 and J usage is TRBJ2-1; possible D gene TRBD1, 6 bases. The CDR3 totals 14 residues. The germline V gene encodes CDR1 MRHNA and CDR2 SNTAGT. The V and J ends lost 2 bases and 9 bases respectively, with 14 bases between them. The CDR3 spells CASSDLGVGGEQFF. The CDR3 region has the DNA TGTGCCAGCAGTGACCTGGGGGTAGGGGGTGAGCAGTTCTTC.

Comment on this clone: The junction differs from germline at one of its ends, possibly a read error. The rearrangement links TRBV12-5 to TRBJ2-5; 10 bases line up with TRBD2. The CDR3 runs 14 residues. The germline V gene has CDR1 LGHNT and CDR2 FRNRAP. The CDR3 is CASGLGGLAGAGDF. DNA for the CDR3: TGTGCTAGTGGTTTGGGAGGGCTAGCGGGGGCCGGCGACTTC.

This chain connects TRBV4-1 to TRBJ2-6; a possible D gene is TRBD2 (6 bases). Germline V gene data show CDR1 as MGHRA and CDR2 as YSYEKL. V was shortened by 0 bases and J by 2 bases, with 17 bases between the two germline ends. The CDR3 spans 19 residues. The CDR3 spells CASSQDSGRIVPGANVLTF. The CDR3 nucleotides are TGCGCCAGCAGCCAAGACTCCGGGAGAATCGTCCCTGGGGCCAACGTCCTGACTTTC.

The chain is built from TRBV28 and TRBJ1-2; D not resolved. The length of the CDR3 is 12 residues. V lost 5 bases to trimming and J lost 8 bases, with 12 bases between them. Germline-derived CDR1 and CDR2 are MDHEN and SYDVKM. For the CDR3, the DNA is TGTGCCAGCAGTCTCAGGTTCGGCGGCTACACCTTC. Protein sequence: CASSLRFGGYTF.

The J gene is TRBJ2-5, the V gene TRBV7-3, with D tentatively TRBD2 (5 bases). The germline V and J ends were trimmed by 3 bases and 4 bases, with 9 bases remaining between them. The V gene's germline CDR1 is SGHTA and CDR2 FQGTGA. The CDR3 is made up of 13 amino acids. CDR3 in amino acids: CASSFEGRETQYF. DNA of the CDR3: TGTGCCAGCAGCTTCGAAGGGAGAGAGACCCAGTACTTC.

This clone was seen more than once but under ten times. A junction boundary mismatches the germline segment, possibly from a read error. The CDR3 DNA sequence: TGTGCCAGCAGCTGGGGGGACCCCTCCCACGAGCAGTACTTC. It translates to CASSWGDPSHEQYF. This rearrangement joins TRBV11-2 to TRBJ2-7; D perhaps matches TRBD2 (6 bases). In germline, CDR1 is SGHAT, CDR2 FQNNGV. This CDR3 contains 14 residues.

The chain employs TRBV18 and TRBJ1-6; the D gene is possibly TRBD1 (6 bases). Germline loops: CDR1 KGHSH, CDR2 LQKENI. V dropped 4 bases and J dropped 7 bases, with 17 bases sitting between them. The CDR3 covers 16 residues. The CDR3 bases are TGTGCCAGCTCACGTGAGACAGGACAAGGGAATTCACCCCTCCACTTT. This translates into CASSRETGQGNSPLHF. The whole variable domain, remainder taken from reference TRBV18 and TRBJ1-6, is NAGVMQNPRHLVRRRGQEARLRCSPMKGHSHVYWYRQLPEEGLKFMVYLQKENIIDESGMPKERFSAEFPKEGPSILRIQQVVRGDSAAYFCASSRETGQGNSPLHFGNGTRLTVT.

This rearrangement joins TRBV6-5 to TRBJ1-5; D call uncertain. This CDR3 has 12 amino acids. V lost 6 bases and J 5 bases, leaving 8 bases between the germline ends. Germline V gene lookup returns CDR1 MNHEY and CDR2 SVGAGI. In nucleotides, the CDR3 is TGTGCCAGCAGATCCGGTGATCAGCCCCAGCATTTT. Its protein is CASRSGDQPQHF.

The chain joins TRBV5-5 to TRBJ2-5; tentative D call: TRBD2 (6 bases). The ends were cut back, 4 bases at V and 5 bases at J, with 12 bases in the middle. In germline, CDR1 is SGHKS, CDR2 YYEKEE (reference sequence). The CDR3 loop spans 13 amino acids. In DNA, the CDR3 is TGTGCCAGCAGCGTCGGGAGCGCGGAGACCCAGTACTTC. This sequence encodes CASSVGSAETQYF.

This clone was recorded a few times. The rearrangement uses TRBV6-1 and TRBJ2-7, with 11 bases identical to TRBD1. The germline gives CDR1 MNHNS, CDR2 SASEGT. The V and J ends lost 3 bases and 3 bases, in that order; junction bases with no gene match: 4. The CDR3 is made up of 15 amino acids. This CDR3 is CASSEKGTGGYEQYF. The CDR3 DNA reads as TGTGCCAGCAGTGAGAAGGGGACAGGGGGCTACGAGCAGTACTTC.